These T cell receptor beta chains were read from a single sample in a study of T cell changes during pregnancy in multiple sclerosis. The method was immunoSEQ multiplex PCR; TCRdb's version includes in-frame clones alone and lacks a portion of them. Counted here are 45,000 to 60,000 clones, more than 90% occurring once; the ten biggest clones make up over 1%. Material: peripheral blood, obtained after pregnancy. These receptor sequences come from a female donor in good health, enrolled as a control in a pregnancy study. Each CDR3 is given with its conserved first and last residue. The D gene is left open where the match is weak. Size is omitted from some rows. Given values are once, few, many or a class for expanded clones.

clone_size: few; v_call: TRBV28; j_call: TRBJ2-7; d_call: TRBD1; cdr3_aa: CASSRPGQGTYEQYF; cdr3_nt: TGTGCCAGCAGTCGTCCGGGACAGGGAACCTACGAGCAGTACTTC
clone_size: .; v_call: TRBV4-2; j_call: TRBJ2-3; d_call: .; cdr3_aa: CASSQSSGGTDTQYF; cdr3_nt: TGTGCCAGCAGCCAAAGCAGCGGAGGCACAGATACGCAGTATTTT
clone_size: .; v_call: TRBV7-9; j_call: TRBJ1-6; d_call: .; cdr3_aa: CASSVAPGGRGSPLHF; cdr3_nt: TGTGCCAGCAGCGTCGCCCCGGGGGGCCGTGGTTCACCCCTCCACTTT
clone_size: .; v_call: TRBV6-5; j_call: TRBJ1-2; d_call: TRBD1; cdr3_aa: CASRLGTGRRGYTF; cdr3_nt: TGTGCCAGCAGACTTGGGACAGGGCGTCGGGGCTACACCTTC
clone_size: .; v_call: TRBV5-1; j_call: TRBJ1-1; d_call: .; cdr3_aa: CASSFLGGGDTEAFF; cdr3_nt: TGCGCCAGCAGCTTCTTGGGGGGTGGTGACACTGAAGCTTTCTTT
clone_size: .; v_call: TRBV25-1; j_call: TRBJ1-2; d_call: .; cdr3_aa: CASSSWGGKDGWGYTF; cdr3_nt: TGTGCCAGCAGCTCCTGGGGAGGGAAGGATGGATGGGGCTACACCTTC
clone_size: .; v_call: TRBV7-2; j_call: TRBJ2-7; d_call: .; cdr3_aa: CASSRYRQMDHEQYF; cdr3_nt: TGTGCCAGCAGCCGATACAGGCAAATGGACCACGAGCAGTACTTC
clone_size: .; v_call: TRBV6-5; j_call: TRBJ2-7; d_call: TRBD2; cdr3_aa: CASTAIAGESYEQYF; cdr3_nt: TGTGCCAGCACTGCAATAGCGGGAGAATCCTACGAGCAGTACTTC
clone_size: .; v_call: TRBV14; j_call: TRBJ1-6; d_call: TRBD1; cdr3_aa: CASSQAIQGLLHF; cdr3_nt: TGTGCCAGCAGCCAAGCAATACAGGGGCTCCTCCACTTT
clone_size: .; v_call: TRBV9; j_call: TRBJ2-3; d_call: .; cdr3_aa: CASSVTGGGTDTQYF; cdr3_nt: TGTGCCAGCAGCGTTACCGGGGGTGGGACAGATACGCAGTATTTT
clone_size: .; v_call: TRBV5-6; j_call: TRBJ1-4; d_call: TRBD1; cdr3_aa: CASSLGTGGSISNEKLFF; cdr3_nt: TGTGCCAGCAGCTTGGGGACAGGGGGCTCGATTTCTAATGAAAAACTGTTTTTT
clone_size: .; v_call: TRBV4-1; j_call: TRBJ2-1; d_call: .; cdr3_aa: CASSQASPLVSNEQFF; cdr3_nt: TGCGCCAGCAGCCAAGCGAGTCCCCTAGTCTCCAATGAGCAGTTCTTC
clone_size: .; v_call: TRBV5-4; j_call: TRBJ2-2; d_call: .; cdr3_aa: CASSLDGDDTGELFF; cdr3_nt: TGTGCCAGCAGCTTGGACGGGGATGACACCGGGGAGCTGTTTTTT
clone_size: .; v_call: TRBV15; j_call: TRBJ1-1; d_call: .; cdr3_aa: CATSRGGENTEAFF; cdr3_nt: TGTGCCACCAGCAGAGGGGGAGAGAACACTGAAGCTTTCTTT
clone_size: .; v_call: TRBV25-1; j_call: TRBJ2-7; d_call: TRBD1; cdr3_aa: CASGDRLQYF; cdr3_nt: TGTGCCAGCGGGGACAGGCTACAGTACTTC
clone_size: .; v_call: TRBV6-4; j_call: TRBJ2-5; d_call: TRBD1; cdr3_aa: CASSRDREETQYF; cdr3_nt: TGTGCCAGCAGTCGGGACAGGGAAGAGACCCAGTACTTC
clone_size: .; v_call: TRBV18; j_call: TRBJ2-3; d_call: TRBD1; cdr3_aa: CASSPPDRASTDTQYF; cdr3_nt: TGTGCCAGCTCACCACCAGACAGGGCTAGCACAGATACGCAGTATTTT
clone_size: few; v_call: TRBV6-5; j_call: TRBJ1-2; d_call: TRBD1; cdr3_aa: CASSLRQGGGYTF; cdr3_nt: TGTGCCAGCAGTCTTCGACAGGGCGGAGGCTACACCTTC
clone_size: .; v_call: TRBV6-1; j_call: TRBJ1-2; d_call: .; cdr3_aa: CASSEGVSAGAVGGYTF; cdr3_nt: TGTGCCAGCAGTGAAGGAGTTAGCGCGGGGGCTGTGGGTGGCTACACCTTC
clone_size: .; v_call: TRBV27; j_call: TRBJ2-1; d_call: TRBD1; cdr3_aa: CASSPVARGTGLYNEQFF; cdr3_nt: TGTGCCAGCAGCCCGGTAGCTAGGGGGACAGGACTATACAATGAGCAGTTCTTC
clone_size: few; v_call: TRBV7-2; j_call: TRBJ1-2; d_call: .; cdr3_aa: CASSLRGSFVQAGGYTF; cdr3_nt: TGTGCCAGCAGCTTACGGGGGTCTTTTGTCCAGGCCGGGGGCTACACCTTC
clone_size: .; v_call: TRBV15; j_call: TRBJ2-1; d_call: .; cdr3_aa: CATSRDMAGVNEQFF; cdr3_nt: TGTGCCACCAGCAGAGATATGGCAGGGGTCAATGAGCAGTTCTTC
clone_size: .; v_call: TRBV4-3; j_call: TRBJ1-1; d_call: TRBD1; cdr3_aa: CASSRSTQGAEAFF; cdr3_nt: TGCGCCAGCAGCCGCTCCACACAGGGGGCTGAAGCTTTCTTT
clone_size: .; v_call: TRBV19; j_call: TRBJ1-1; d_call: TRBD1; cdr3_aa: CASSEQGVMTEAFF; cdr3_nt: TGTGCCAGTAGTGAACAGGGGGTGATGACTGAAGCTTTCTTT
clone_size: .; v_call: TRBV15; j_call: TRBJ1-5; d_call: .; cdr3_aa: CATSRDLGDTRDGNQPQHF; cdr3_nt: TGTGCCACCAGCAGAGATTTAGGGGACACGCGAGATGGCAATCAGCCCCAGCATTTT
clone_size: .; v_call: TRBV6-4; j_call: TRBJ2-5; d_call: .; cdr3_aa: CASSEKGGTQETQYF; cdr3_nt: TGTGCCAGCAGTGAAAAGGGCGGGACCCAAGAGACCCAGTACTTC
clone_size: .; v_call: TRBV11-2; j_call: TRBJ1-6; d_call: .; cdr3_aa: CASSSLSRNSPLHF; cdr3_nt: TGTGCCAGCAGCTCCTTATCGAGGAATTCACCCCTCCACTTT
clone_size: .; v_call: TRBV7-9; j_call: TRBJ2-1; d_call: .; cdr3_aa: CASSPASGPSYNEQFF; cdr3_nt: TGTGCCAGCAGCCCGGCCAGCGGGCCCTCCTACAATGAGCAGTTCTTC
clone_size: once; v_call: TRBV5-4; j_call: TRBJ1-1; d_call: .; cdr3_aa: CASSLDRRGEDTEAFF; cdr3_nt: TGTGCCAGCAGCTTGGATAGGAGAGGAGAAGACACTGAAGCTTTCTTT
clone_size: .; v_call: TRBV21-1; j_call: TRBJ2-7; d_call: .; cdr3_aa: CASSKGESNSYEQYF; cdr3_nt: TGTGCCAGCAGCAAAGGCGAGAGCAACTCCTACGAGCAGTACTTC
clone_size: .; v_call: TRBV5-6; j_call: TRBJ1-2; d_call: TRBD1; cdr3_aa: CASSAPGTGTFGYTF; cdr3_nt: TGTGCCAGCAGCGCCCCCGGGACAGGGACCTTTGGCTACACCTTC
clone_size: .; v_call: TRBV4-1; j_call: TRBJ2-7; d_call: TRBD2; cdr3_aa: CASSHGTSGINYEQYF; cdr3_nt: TGCGCCAGCAGCCATGGGACTAGCGGAATAAACTACGAGCAGTACTTC
clone_size: .; v_call: TRBV19; j_call: TRBJ2-1; d_call: TRBD2; cdr3_aa: CASSISANIGTRTHEQFF; cdr3_nt: TGTGCCAGTAGTATATCCGCCAACATCGGGACTAGGACGCATGAGCAGTTCTTC
clone_size: .; v_call: TRBV18; j_call: TRBJ1-1; d_call: .; cdr3_aa: CASSPPAGRGNTEAFF; cdr3_nt: TGTGCCAGCTCACCACCGGCAGGGCGAGGGAACACTGAAGCTTTCTTT
clone_size: .; v_call: TRBV5-4; j_call: TRBJ2-7; d_call: TRBD1; cdr3_aa: CASSLDPRQGPYEQYF; cdr3_nt: TGTGCCAGCAGCTTGGACCCGCGACAGGGCCCCTACGAGCAGTACTTC
clone_size: .; v_call: TRBV7-9; j_call: TRBJ2-2; d_call: .; cdr3_aa: CASSLGTGTNTGELFF; cdr3_nt: TGTGCCAGCAGCTTAGGAACAGGAACGAACACCGGGGAGCTGTTTTTT
clone_size: once; v_call: TRBV2; j_call: TRBJ1-2; d_call: TRBD1; cdr3_aa: CASSGGQGYGYTF; cdr3_nt: TGTGCCAGCAGTGGGGGACAGGGCTATGGCTACACCTTC
clone_size: .; v_call: TRBV28; j_call: TRBJ2-3; d_call: TRBD2; cdr3_aa: CASNSGNTDTQYF; cdr3_nt: TGTGCCAGCAATAGCGGGAATACAGATACGCAGTATTTT
clone_size: .; v_call: TRBV5-1; j_call: TRBJ1-3; d_call: TRBD1; cdr3_aa: CASRQGEITKTIYF; cdr3_nt: TGCGCCAGCAGGCAGGGGGAGATAACCAAAACTATATATTTT
clone_size: .; v_call: TRBV4-3; j_call: TRBJ1-3; d_call: .; cdr3_aa: CASSQDTGYSGNTIYF; cdr3_nt: TGCGCCAGCAGCCAAGATACGGGTTACTCTGGAAACACCATATATTTT
clone_size: .; v_call: TRBV18; j_call: TRBJ1-6; d_call: .; cdr3_aa: CASSPLESYNSPLHF; cdr3_nt: TGTGCCAGCTCACCTTTAGAATCCTATAATTCACCCCTCCACTTT
clone_size: .; v_call: TRBV10-3; j_call: TRBJ2-7; d_call: TRBD2; cdr3_aa: CAISESSGSQEQYF; cdr3_nt: TGTGCCATCAGTGAATCTAGCGGGAGTCAGGAGCAGTACTTC
clone_size: .; v_call: TRBV7-2; j_call: TRBJ1-1; d_call: .; cdr3_aa: CASSPRGRAVNTEAFF; cdr3_nt: TGTGCCAGCAGCCCCCGAGGTAGAGCTGTGAACACTGAAGCTTTCTTT
clone_size: .; v_call: TRBV6-5; j_call: TRBJ2-7; d_call: TRBD1; cdr3_aa: CASSSWTGEDEQYF; cdr3_nt: TGTGCCAGCAGTTCATGGACAGGGGAGGACGAGCAGTACTTC
clone_size: .; v_call: TRBV27; j_call: TRBJ1-2; d_call: .; cdr3_aa: CASHPLGGLLYGYTF; cdr3_nt: TGTGCCAGCCACCCCTTGGGGGGGCTCCTCTATGGCTACACCTTC
clone_size: .; v_call: TRBV28; j_call: TRBJ2-1; d_call: TRBD2; cdr3_aa: CASSLGGTRANEQFF; cdr3_nt: TGTGCCAGCAGTTTAGGGGGGACTAGGGCCAATGAGCAGTTCTTC
clone_size: .; v_call: TRBV7-9; j_call: TRBJ1-2; d_call: .; cdr3_aa: CASSLAPGFGGYTF; cdr3_nt: TGTGCCAGCAGCTTAGCCCCCGGGTTTGGTGGCTACACCTTC
clone_size: .; v_call: TRBV11-2; j_call: TRBJ1-4; d_call: .; cdr3_aa: CASSAGTGLFF; cdr3_nt: TGTGCCAGCAGCGCCGGGACTGGGTTGTTTTTT
clone_size: .; v_call: TRBV5-1; j_call: TRBJ1-6; d_call: .; cdr3_aa: CASSLGREGTRSSYNSPLHF; cdr3_nt: TGCGCCAGCAGCTTAGGCAGGGAAGGAACCCGGAGCTCCTATAATTCACCCCTCCACTTT
clone_size: few; v_call: TRBV7-8; j_call: TRBJ1-1; d_call: .; cdr3_aa: CASSLGRENTEAFF; cdr3_nt: TGTGCCAGCAGCTTGGGGCGCGAGAACACTGAAGCTTTCTTT
clone_size: .; v_call: TRBV2; j_call: TRBJ1-6; d_call: .; cdr3_aa: CASSEVANSPLHF; cdr3_nt: TGTGCCAGCAGTGAGGTAGCAAATTCACCCCTCCACTTT
clone_size: .; v_call: TRBV5-1; j_call: TRBJ2-7; d_call: TRBD1; cdr3_aa: CASSLFGQGGYEQYF; cdr3_nt: TGCGCCAGCAGCTTGTTTGGACAGGGCGGCTACGAGCAGTACTTC
clone_size: .; v_call: TRBV19; j_call: TRBJ2-1; d_call: TRBD2; cdr3_aa: CASRLSGGGSYNEQFF; cdr3_nt: TGTGCCAGTAGACTTTCGGGCGGGGGTTCCTACAATGAGCAGTTCTTC
clone_size: once; v_call: TRBV7-6; j_call: TRBJ2-3; d_call: TRBD2; cdr3_aa: CASSLAGGIDTQYF; cdr3_nt: TGTGCCAGCAGCTTAGCGGGGGGGATCGATACGCAGTATTTT